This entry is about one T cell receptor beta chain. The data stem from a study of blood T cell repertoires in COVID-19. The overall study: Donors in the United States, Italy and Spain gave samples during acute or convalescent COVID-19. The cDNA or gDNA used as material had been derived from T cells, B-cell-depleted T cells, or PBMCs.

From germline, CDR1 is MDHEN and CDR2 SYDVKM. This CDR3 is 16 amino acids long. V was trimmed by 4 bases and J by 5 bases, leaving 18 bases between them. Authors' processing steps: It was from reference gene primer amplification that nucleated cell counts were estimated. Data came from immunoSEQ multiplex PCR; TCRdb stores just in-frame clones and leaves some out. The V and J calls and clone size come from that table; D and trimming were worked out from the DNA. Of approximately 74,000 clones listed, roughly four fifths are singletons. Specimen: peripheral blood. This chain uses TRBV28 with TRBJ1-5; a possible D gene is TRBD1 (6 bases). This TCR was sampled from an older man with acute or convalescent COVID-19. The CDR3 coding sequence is TGTGCCAGCAGTTACTTAAATGGGGGGGGGCATCAGCCCCAGCATTTT. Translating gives CASSYLNGGGHQPQHF.